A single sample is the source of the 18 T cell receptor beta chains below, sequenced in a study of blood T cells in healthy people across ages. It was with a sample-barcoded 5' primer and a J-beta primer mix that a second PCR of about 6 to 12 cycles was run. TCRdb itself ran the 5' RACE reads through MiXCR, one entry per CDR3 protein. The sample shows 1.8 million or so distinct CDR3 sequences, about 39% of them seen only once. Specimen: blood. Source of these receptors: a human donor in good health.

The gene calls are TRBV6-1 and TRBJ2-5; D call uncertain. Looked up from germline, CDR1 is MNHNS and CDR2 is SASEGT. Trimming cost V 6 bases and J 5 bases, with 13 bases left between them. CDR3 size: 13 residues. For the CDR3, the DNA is TGTGCCAGCAGGCCTCCCACGGTGGAGACCCAGTACTTC. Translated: CASRPPTVETQYF.

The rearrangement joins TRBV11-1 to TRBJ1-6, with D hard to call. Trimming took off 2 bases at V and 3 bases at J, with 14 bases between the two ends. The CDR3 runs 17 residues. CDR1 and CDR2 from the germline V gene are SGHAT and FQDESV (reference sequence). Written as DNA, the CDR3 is TGTGCCAGCAGCTTATCGTCAGCGCAATACTATAATTCACCCCTCCACTTT. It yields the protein CASSLSSAQYYNSPLHF.

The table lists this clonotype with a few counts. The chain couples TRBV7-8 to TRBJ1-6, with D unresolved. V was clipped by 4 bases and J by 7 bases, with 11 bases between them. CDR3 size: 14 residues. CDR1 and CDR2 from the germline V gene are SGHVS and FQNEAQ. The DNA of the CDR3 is TGTGCCAGCAGCTCCGTGTCGGGGAATTCACCCCTCCACTTT. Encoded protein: CASSSVSGNSPLHF.

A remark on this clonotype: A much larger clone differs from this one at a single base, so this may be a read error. The DNA for the CDR3 is TGCAGCGTTGTATCCCACAATGAGCAGTTCTTC. The encoded protein is CSVVSHNEQFF. The rearrangement links TRBV29-1 to TRBJ2-1; D remains unclear. V lost 4 bases and J lost 5, with 6 bases in between. The CDR3 is made up of 11 amino acids. Germline V lookup: CDR1 SQVTM, CDR2 ANQGSEA.

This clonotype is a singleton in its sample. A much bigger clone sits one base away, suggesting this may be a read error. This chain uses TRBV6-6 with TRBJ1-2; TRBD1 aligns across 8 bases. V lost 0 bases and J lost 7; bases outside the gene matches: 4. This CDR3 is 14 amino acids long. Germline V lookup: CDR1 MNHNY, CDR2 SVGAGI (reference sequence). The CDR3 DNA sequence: TGTGCCAGCAGTTACTCCCTACAGGGGGGTGGCTACACCTTC. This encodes CASSYSLQGGGYTF.

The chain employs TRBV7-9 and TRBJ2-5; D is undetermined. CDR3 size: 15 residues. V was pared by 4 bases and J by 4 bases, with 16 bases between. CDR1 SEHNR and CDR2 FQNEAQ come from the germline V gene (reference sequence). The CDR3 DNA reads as TGTGCCAGCAGCTCCCTGAGGAAGGGTCCAGAGACCCAGTACTTC. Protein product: CASSSLRKGPETQYF.

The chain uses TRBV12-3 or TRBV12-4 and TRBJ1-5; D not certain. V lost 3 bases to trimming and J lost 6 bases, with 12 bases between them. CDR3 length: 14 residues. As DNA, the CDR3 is TGTGCCAGCAGTTTGTCCCCTCCTGTTCAGCCCCAGCATTTT. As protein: CASSLSPPVQPQHF.

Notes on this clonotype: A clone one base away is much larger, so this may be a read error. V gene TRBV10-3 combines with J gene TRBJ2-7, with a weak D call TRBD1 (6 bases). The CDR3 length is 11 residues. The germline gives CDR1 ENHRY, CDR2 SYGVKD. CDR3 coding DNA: TGTGCCTCTGGACAGATATACGGGCAGTACTTC. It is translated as CASGQIYGQYF.

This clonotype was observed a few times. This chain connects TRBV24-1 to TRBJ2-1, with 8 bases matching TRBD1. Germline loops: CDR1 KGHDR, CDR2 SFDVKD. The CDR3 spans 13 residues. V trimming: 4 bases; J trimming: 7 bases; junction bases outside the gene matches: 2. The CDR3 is CATSEYRGNEQFF. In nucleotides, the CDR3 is TGTGCCACCAGTGAGTACAGGGGGAATGAGCAGTTCTTC.

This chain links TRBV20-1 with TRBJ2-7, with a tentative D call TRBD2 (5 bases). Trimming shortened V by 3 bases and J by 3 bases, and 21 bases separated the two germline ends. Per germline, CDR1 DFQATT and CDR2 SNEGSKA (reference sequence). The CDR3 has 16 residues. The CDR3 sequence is CSASIVGLPSFYEQYF. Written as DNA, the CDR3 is TGCAGTGCTAGTATTGTCGGACTTCCGAGCTTCTACGAGCAGTACTTC.

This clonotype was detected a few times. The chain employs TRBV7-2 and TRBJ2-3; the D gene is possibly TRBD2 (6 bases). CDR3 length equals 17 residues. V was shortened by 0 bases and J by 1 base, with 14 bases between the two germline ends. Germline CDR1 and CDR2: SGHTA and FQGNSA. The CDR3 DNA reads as TGTGCCAGCAGCTTAGCTTCGGCGGGGCTCCGCACAGATACGCAGTATTTT. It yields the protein CASSLASAGLRTDTQYF.

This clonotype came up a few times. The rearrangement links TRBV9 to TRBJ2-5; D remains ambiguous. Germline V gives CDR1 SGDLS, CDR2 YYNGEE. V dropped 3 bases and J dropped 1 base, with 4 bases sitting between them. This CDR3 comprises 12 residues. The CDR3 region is CASSGAQETQYF. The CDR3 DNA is TGTGCCAGCAGCGGGGCCCAAGAGACCCAGTACTTC.

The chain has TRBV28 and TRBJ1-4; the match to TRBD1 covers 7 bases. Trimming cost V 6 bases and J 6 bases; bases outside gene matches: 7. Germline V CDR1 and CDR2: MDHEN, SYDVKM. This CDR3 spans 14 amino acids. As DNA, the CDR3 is TGTGCCAGCAGCTCCCCGGGACAGCATGAAAAACTGTTTTTT. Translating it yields CASSSPGQHEKLFF. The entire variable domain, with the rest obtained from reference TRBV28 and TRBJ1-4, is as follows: DVKVTQSSRYLVKRTGEKVFLECVQDMDHENMFWYRQDPGLGLRLIYFSYDVKMKEKGDIPEGYSVSREKKERFSLILESASTNQTSMYLCASSSPGQHEKLFFGSGTQLSVL.

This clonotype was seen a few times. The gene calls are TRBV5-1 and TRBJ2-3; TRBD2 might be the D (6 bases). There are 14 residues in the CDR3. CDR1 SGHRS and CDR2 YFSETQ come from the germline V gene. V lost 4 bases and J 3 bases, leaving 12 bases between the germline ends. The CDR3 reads CASSEVGGTDTQYF. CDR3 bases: TGCGCCAGCAGCGAAGTTGGGGGGACAGATACGCAGTATTTT.

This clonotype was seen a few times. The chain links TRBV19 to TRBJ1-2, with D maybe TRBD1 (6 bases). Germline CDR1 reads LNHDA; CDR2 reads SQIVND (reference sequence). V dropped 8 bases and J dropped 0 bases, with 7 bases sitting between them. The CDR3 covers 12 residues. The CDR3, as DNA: TGTGCCAGTTGGACAGCTAACTATGGCTACACCTTC. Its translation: CASWTANYGYTF.

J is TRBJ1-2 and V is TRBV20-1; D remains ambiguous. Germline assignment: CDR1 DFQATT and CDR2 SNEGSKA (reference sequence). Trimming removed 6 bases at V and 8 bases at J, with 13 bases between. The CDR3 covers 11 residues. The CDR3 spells CSARTGWGYTF. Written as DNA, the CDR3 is TGCAGTGCGAGGACGGGCTGGGGCTACACCTTC.

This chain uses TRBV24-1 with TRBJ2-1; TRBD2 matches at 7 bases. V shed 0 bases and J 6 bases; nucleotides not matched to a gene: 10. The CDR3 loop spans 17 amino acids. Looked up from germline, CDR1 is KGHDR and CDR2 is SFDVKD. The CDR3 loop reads CATSDLLRGGSRNEQFF. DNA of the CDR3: TGTGCCACCAGTGATTTGCTTCGGGGAGGGTCGCGCAATGAGCAGTTCTTC.

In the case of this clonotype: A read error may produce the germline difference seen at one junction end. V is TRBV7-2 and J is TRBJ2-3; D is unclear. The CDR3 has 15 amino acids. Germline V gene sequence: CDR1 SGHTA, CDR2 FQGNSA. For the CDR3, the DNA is TGTGCCAGCAGCTTTTCGTCTAGGGTCGAAGATACTCAGTATTTT. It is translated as CASSFSSRVEDTQYF.